The entry below gives a single TCR beta chain sequence along with its context. Its antigen is undetermined. CDR3 length: 15 residues. CDR1 is SEHNR, CDR2 FQNEAQ, per germline (reference sequence). Trimming removed 2 bases at V and 5 bases at J, with 15 bases between. The data are from a study of shared clonotypes between healthy human individuals. Across the whole study: CD4 naive and memory got three plates each, CD8 naive two, CD8 memory one. Study-level findings and limits: Several donors had approximately 4.6% of their naive CD4 clonotypes in common.

CD8 cells classed as naive were CD45RO-negative and positively selected for CCR7, excluding terminally differentiated effector memory CD45RA+ cells. Donors included only healthy HIV-negative adults lacking recent acute infections or vaccinations. For sorted subsets, approximately 180 ng DNA per replicate equaled about 31,000 T cell genomes. Profiling relied on immunoSEQ multiplex PCR, and the TCRdb table lists in-frame clones only, not all of them. The repertoire holds more than 2 million clones, with just under 95% as singletons. The V and J genes are TRBV7-9 and TRBJ1-1; D is ambiguous. The sequence came from a man aged 18 to 29 in good health. The sequencing sample was made of naive CD8+ T cells sorted from blood. The DNA for the CDR3 is TGTGCCAGCAGCTTAACGGAGCCCCTGGGGACTGAAGCTTTCTTT. It yields the protein CASSLTEPLGTEAFF.